Sequencing of this T cell receptor beta chain was carried out in a study of T cells after yellow fever vaccination. The germline CDR1 and CDR2 sequences are SGHRS and YFSETQ. V lost 2 bases and J 7 bases, leaving 15 bases between the germline ends. The CDR3 contains 14 residues. Using its own MiXCR run on the 5' RACE reads, TCRdb lists one record per CDR3 protein. The sample shows nearly 300,000 distinct CDR3 sequences, less than 9.5% of them seen only once. This clonotype was detected only a few times. This specimen consisted of CD4+ T cells sorted from PBMCs, obtained 5 days after the yellow fever booster vaccination. This clonotype was obtained from a man aged 18 to 30 who received the YFV17D yellow fever vaccine. The chain links TRBV5-1 to TRBJ1-2; D uncertain. The CDR3 DNA reads TGCGCCAGCAGCTTAGGCGGCAGGATCGGTGGCTACACCTTC. Translation: CASSLGGRIGGYTF.